This T cell receptor (beta chain) was documented in a study of cytomegalovirus exposure and HLA in healthy donors. Study-wide results and caveats: Diagnosis of cytomegalovirus status made by the classifier reportedly showed high specificity and sensitivity. Most TCRs appeared rarely, but some public TCRs recurred in many donors.

Regarding this clone: Its specificity is unknown.

Germline V lookup: CDR1 GTSNPN, CDR2 SVGIG (reference sequence). The CDR3 loop spans 13 amino acids. Losses at the gene ends were 3 bases for V and 2 bases for J; bases not matched to a gene: 3. Separate from the approximately 670-subject first cohort was the roughly 130-subject validation cohort, to which the donors belonged. This table comes from immunoSEQ multiplex PCR, and its TCRdb copy is limited to in-frame clones, with some not included. The data contain approximately 98,000 clones, about 85% of them seen just once; the ten biggest clones take up 3% to 3.5%. V is TRBV30 and J is TRBJ2-5, with 7 bases that match TRBD1. This TCR came from a woman in her late teens or twenties in good health and CMV-seronegative. The source material was PBMCs. CDR3 sequence: CAWRGQSQETQYF. In DNA, the CDR3 is TGTGCCTGGAGGGGACAGAGTCAAGAGACCCAGTACTTC. Full variable domain (rest looked up from reference TRBV30 and TRBJ2-5): SQTIHQWPATLVQPVGSPLSLECTVEGTSNPNLYWYRQAAGRGLQLLFYSVGIGQISSEVPQNLSASRPQDRQFILSSKKLLLSDSGFYLCAWRGQSQETQYFGPGTRLLVL.